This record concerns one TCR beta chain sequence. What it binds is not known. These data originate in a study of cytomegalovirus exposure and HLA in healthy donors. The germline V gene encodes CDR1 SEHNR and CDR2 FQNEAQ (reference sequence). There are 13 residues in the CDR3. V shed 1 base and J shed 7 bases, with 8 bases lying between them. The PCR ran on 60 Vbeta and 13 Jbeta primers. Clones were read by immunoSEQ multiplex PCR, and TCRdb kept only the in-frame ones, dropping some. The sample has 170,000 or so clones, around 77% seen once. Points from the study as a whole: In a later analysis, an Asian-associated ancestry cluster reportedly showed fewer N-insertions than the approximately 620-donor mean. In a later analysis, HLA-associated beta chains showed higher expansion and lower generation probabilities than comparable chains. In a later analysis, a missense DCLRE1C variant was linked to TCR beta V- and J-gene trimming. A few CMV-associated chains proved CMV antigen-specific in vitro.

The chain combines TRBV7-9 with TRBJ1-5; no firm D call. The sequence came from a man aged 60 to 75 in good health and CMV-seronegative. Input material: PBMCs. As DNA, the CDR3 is TGTGCCAGCAGCTTAGGAGGGATGCAGCCCCAGCATTTT. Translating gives CASSLGGMQPQHF.